Following are 6 T cell receptor beta chains from one sample sequenced in a study of blood T cell repertoires in COVID-19. Generated by immunoSEQ multiplex PCR, the TCRdb table keeps only in-frame clones and is missing some. This table has about 80,000 clones, approximately 76% appearing once. The sequencing input was peripheral blood. These TCRs come from a man aged 65 to 79 with active or convalescent COVID-19.

The chain combines TRBV5-1 with TRBJ1-4; TRBD1 agrees at 9 bases. Per the germline V gene, CDR1 is SGHRS and CDR2 is YFSETQ. The CDR3 has 13 residues. Trimming took 4 bases from V and 10 from J; bases not matched to a gene: 5. CDR3 bases: TGCGCCAGCAGCAGGGGACAGGGAAGAAAACTGTTTTTT. Translated: CASSRGQGRKLFF.

The chain recombines TRBV18 with TRBJ1-6, with TRBD1 as a possible D gene (6 bases). The CDR3 runs to 16 residues. With 3 bases removed from V and 6 bases from J, the gap between germline ends came to 15 bases. The germline V gene encodes CDR1 KGHSH and CDR2 LQKENI. The CDR3, as DNA: TGTGCCAGCTCACCGGATCAGGGGAGCCTTAATTCACCCCTCCACTTT. This encodes CASSPDQGSLNSPLHF.

This clone was picked up a small number of times. This chain links TRBV6-1 with TRBJ1-4, with D possibly TRBD1 on 6 matching bases. Trimming left V 3 bases short and J 1 base short, with 9 bases between. Germline values: CDR1 MNHNS, CDR2 SASEGT. The CDR3 is made up of 15 amino acids. CDR3 sequence (DNA): TGTGCCAGCAGTGACCTGACAGGAACTAATGAAAAACTGTTTTTT. This sequence encodes CASSDLTGTNEKLFF.

The chain couples TRBV5-1 to TRBJ1-3, with 7 positions matching TRBD1. J was trimmed by 4 bases and V by 0 bases; bases with no gene match: 7. The CDR3 contains 16 residues. The germline V gene encodes CDR1 SGHRS and CDR2 YFSETQ. The CDR3 bases are TGCGCCAGCAGCTTGGGGGCGACAGGGTCGGGAAACACCATATATTTT. Its protein is CASSLGATGSGNTIYF.

The gene calls are TRBV19 and TRBJ1-3; D is unresolved. Trimming stripped 7 bases from V and 2 bases from J, with 12 bases between. The CDR3 is 14 amino acids. CDR1 is LNHDA and CDR2 is SQIVND in the germline V gene (reference sequence). CDR3 amino acids: CASNYGLAGNTIYF. In nucleotides, the CDR3 is TGTGCCAGTAACTACGGCCTCGCTGGAAACACCATATATTTT.

This clone came up many times. V and J are TRBV4-1 and TRBJ1-2; no clear D. V shed 2 bases and J shed 5 bases, with 9 bases lying between them. Germline assignment: CDR1 MGHRA and CDR2 YSYEKL. This CDR3 is built from 13 residues. CDR3 DNA sequence: TGCGCCAGCAGCCAACATACAGAGTATGGCTACACCTTC. It translates to CASSQHTEYGYTF.